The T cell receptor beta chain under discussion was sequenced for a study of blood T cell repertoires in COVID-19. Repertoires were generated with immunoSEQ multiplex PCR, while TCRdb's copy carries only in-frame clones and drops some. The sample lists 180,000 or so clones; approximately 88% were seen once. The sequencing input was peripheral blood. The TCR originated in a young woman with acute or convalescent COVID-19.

In nucleotides, the CDR3 is TGTGCCAGCAGCACTAGACTAGCGGGTTACACAGATACGCAGTATTTT. Amino acid sequence: CASSTRLAGYTDTQYF. V and J are TRBV7-9 and TRBJ2-3; 10 bases are a match to TRBD2. The J segment lost 2 bases and the V segment lost 5 bases, leaving 7 bases of the junction unmatched. CDR3 length equals 16 residues. Germline lookup yields CDR1 SEHNR and CDR2 FQNEAQ (reference sequence).